What follows are 21 T cell receptor beta chains derived from one specimen sequenced in a study of T-cell memory formation after mild COVID-19. TCRdb passed the 5' RACE reads through MiXCR, listing each CDR3 protein once. This sample yields hundreds of thousands of distinct CDR3 sequences, of which around 28% are seen a single time; about 14% belongs to the top ten. The sequenced sample consisted of PBMCs or a T cell subset sorted from them (not recorded which). These receptors all stem from an adult woman who had mild COVID-19 (a few samples of this study predate the infection). Cell type and time point are not known.

The CDR3 sequence: CASSLVTKDEQFF. CDR3 sequence (DNA): TGTGCCAGCAGCTTAGTAACCAAGGATGAGCAGTTCTTC. The V gene is TRBV7-9, the J gene TRBJ2-1; D remains ambiguous. V shed 1 base and J shed 8 bases, with 9 bases lying between them. The germline gives CDR1 SEHNR, CDR2 FQNEAQ (reference sequence). CDR3 length: 13 residues.

There are a few counts of this clonotype. The chain uses TRBV5-1 and TRBJ2-7; D not resolved. Germline assignment: CDR1 SGHRS and CDR2 YFSETQ. V gave up 0 bases and J gave up 2 bases, with 12 bases separating them. The CDR3 extends over 15 amino acids. The CDR3 coding sequence is TGCGCCAGCAGCTTGGAGTCAGGACCAACCTACGAGCAGTACTTC. Its translation is CASSLESGPTYEQYF.

This clonotype turned up a few times. J is TRBJ2-1 and V is TRBV30, with TRBD2 matching 10 bases. V lost 3 bases, J lost 10 bases, and 3 bases stayed unmatched. The CDR3 contains 12 residues. The germline V gene has CDR1 GTSNPN and CDR2 SVGIG (reference sequence). Here the CDR3 DNA reads TGTGCCTGGAGGGCTAGCGGGAGAGAGCAGTTCTTC. Translation: CAWRASGREQFF.

This clonotype was observed many times. This rearrangement joins TRBV7-2 to TRBJ2-7; TRBD2 matches at 11 bases. This CDR3 is 16 amino acids long. Trimming at V came to 5 bases and at J to 3 bases, leaving 9 bases not matched to a gene. CDR1 is SGHTA, CDR2 FQGNSA, per germline. The CDR3 DNA follows: TGTGCCAGCAGCGTCACTAGCGGGAGCCCTTTCTACGAGCAGTACTTC. It yields the protein CASSVTSGSPFYEQYF. The full variable domain, completed using reference TRBV7-2 and TRBJ2-7, is GAGVSQSPSNKVTEKGKDVELRCDPISGHTALYWYRQSLGQGLEFLIYFQGNSAPDKSGLPSDRFSAERTGGSVSTLTIQRTQQEDSAVYLCASSVTSGSPFYEQYFGPGTRLTVT.

The chain links TRBV18 to TRBJ1-1, with 7 nucleotides matching TRBD1. CDR1 KGHSH and CDR2 LQKENI come from the germline V gene. CDR3 length: 14 amino acids. With V trimmed by 6 bases and J by 3 bases, 7 bases remained unmatched. In nucleotides, the CDR3 is TGTGCCAGCTCGCGAACAGGGGTAGACACTGAAGCTTTCTTT. As protein: CASSRTGVDTEAFF.

The chain joins TRBV9 to TRBJ2-5, with D possibly TRBD1 on 5 matching bases. With 0 bases removed from V and 7 bases from J, the gap between germline ends came to 16 bases. This CDR3 has 15 residues. CDR1 is SGDLS and CDR2 is YYNGEE in the germline V gene. The CDR3 is CASSVGQGLQGTQYF. In nucleotides, the CDR3 is TGTGCCAGCAGCGTAGGGCAGGGCCTCCAGGGGACCCAGTACTTC.

The V call is TRBV3-1, the J call TRBJ2-2; 10 nucleotides line up with TRBD2. The CDR3 length is 16 residues. CDR1 and CDR2 from the germline V gene are LGHDT and YNNKEL (reference sequence). With 4 bases clipped from V and 6 bases from J, the junction kept 8 bases outside the gene matches. The CDR3: CASSPRSGGAAGELFF. DNA for the CDR3: TGTGCCAGCAGCCCAAGGAGCGGGGGGGCCGCCGGGGAGCTGTTTTTT.

V gene TRBV5-5 combines with J gene TRBJ2-1; D ambiguous. V was trimmed by 5 bases and J by 5 bases, leaving 11 bases between them. Germline-derived CDR1 and CDR2 are SGHKS and YYEKEE (reference sequence). The CDR3 covers 13 residues. The CDR3 region is CASSPDKNNEQFF. CDR3 DNA: TGTGCCAGCAGTCCTGACAAGAACAATGAGCAGTTCTTC.

The CDR3 loop reads CASSYDTYNEQFF. The CDR3 bases are TGTGCCAGCAGTTACGACACCTACAATGAGCAGTTCTTC. The chain is built from TRBV6-2 or TRBV6-3 and TRBJ2-1; D gene uncertain. CDR1 MNHEY and CDR2 SVGEGT come from the germline V gene. Trimming stripped 2 bases from V and 2 bases from J, with 4 bases between. CDR3 length equals 13 residues.

The chain joins TRBV24-1 to TRBJ2-5; the D is unclear. The germline CDR1 and CDR2 sequences are KGHDR and SFDVKD. The CDR3 sequence is 11 residues long. V was cut by 6 bases and J by 5 bases, with 6 bases left in between. CDR3 loop: CATSSSETQYF. The CDR3 coding sequence is TGTGCCACCAGTTCGAGCGAGACCCAGTACTTC.

The genes are TRBV28 and TRBJ2-2; a weak D match, TRBD1 (6 bases). CDR3 length: 15 residues. Trimming removed 6 bases at V and 5 bases at J, with 16 bases between. Germline V lookup: CDR1 MDHEN, CDR2 SYDVKM. The CDR3 is CASRKRTAETGELFF. The CDR3 DNA is TGTGCCAGCAGGAAAAGGACAGCCGAGACCGGGGAGCTGTTTTTT.

V is TRBV6-4 and J is TRBJ2-7; D perhaps matches TRBD1 (5 bases). This CDR3 is 12 amino acids long. Deletions cut 5 bases from V and 6 bases from J, with 11 bases between. Germline V gene data show CDR1 as MRHNA and CDR2 as SNTAGT. The CDR3 DNA sequence: TGTGCCAGCAGTCGCAGACAGTCCGAGCAGTACTTC. Translation gives CASSRRQSEQYF.

This rearrangement joins TRBV5-1 to TRBJ2-4, with TRBD1 matching 7 bases. Germline V CDR1 and CDR2: SGHRS, YFSETQ. V lost 4 bases and J lost 5; bases outside the gene matches: 6. CDR3 size: 14 residues. The CDR3 sequence is CASSPTTGQNIQYF. CDR3 nucleotides: TGCGCCAGCAGCCCTACGACAGGGCAAAACATTCAGTACTTC.

This sequence joins TRBV4-1 and TRBJ2-7; TRBD1 matches 10 bases. Germline V lookup: CDR1 MGHRA, CDR2 YSYEKL. With 3 bases clipped from V and 4 bases from J, the junction kept 3 bases outside the gene matches. The CDR3 sequence is 14 residues long. The CDR3 DNA reads as TGCGCCAGCAGCCATGGGGACAGGGGATACGAGCAGTACTTC. Amino acid sequence: CASSHGDRGYEQYF.

This chain joins TRBV7-9 and TRBJ1-1; D gene unclear. The CDR3 extends over 13 amino acids. CDR1 and CDR2 from the germline V gene are SEHNR and FQNEAQ (reference sequence). Trimming shortened V by 11 bases and J by 2 bases, and 15 bases separated the two germline ends. Here the CDR3 reads CAGSGLPNTEAFF. CDR3 nucleotides: TGTGCCGGGTCCGGGCTACCCAACACTGAAGCTTTCTTT.

The V gene is TRBV2, the J gene TRBJ1-4; D not certain. V dropped 9 bases and J dropped 0 bases, with 14 bases sitting between them. Germline V gene data show CDR1 as SNHLY and CDR2 as FYNNEI. The CDR3 is made up of 15 amino acids. The CDR3 region has the DNA TGTGCCAGTGCCCCGGACGGGCCAACTAATGAAAAACTGTTTTTT. It is translated as CASAPDGPTNEKLFF.

This sequence joins TRBV4-2 and TRBJ2-1; TRBD2 might be the D (5 bases). The germline CDR1 and CDR2 sequences are LGHNA and YNFKEQ. CDR3 length equals 14 residues. Trimming took 1 base from V and 8 from J, leaving 12 bases between them. CDR3 amino acids: CASSQVPGVDEQFF. The CDR3 DNA follows: TGTGCCAGCAGCCAAGTCCCCGGGGTTGATGAGCAGTTCTTC.

The chain employs TRBV9 and TRBJ1-5, with unresolved D. V was cut by 0 bases and J by 5 bases, with 12 bases left in between. Germline values: CDR1 SGDLS, CDR2 YYNGEE. This CDR3 has 15 amino acids. The CDR3 coding sequence is TGTGCCAGCAGCGTAGGGTTAGGGTTGGATCAGCCCCAGCATTTT. Amino acids: CASSVGLGLDQPQHF.

The rearrangement uses TRBV7-2 and TRBJ2-5, with TRBD1 matching 10 bases. The CDR3 has 14 amino acids. Germline CDR1 reads SGHTA; CDR2 reads FQGNSA. V dropped 6 bases and J dropped 5; count of bases not matched to a gene: 6. CDR3 sequence (DNA): TGTGCCAGCAGAGATCGGGACAGGGGTGAGACCCAGTACTTC. As protein: CASRDRDRGETQYF.

The V call is TRBV7-8, the J call TRBJ2-1; D gene uncertain. The CDR3 has 13 residues. V lost 0 bases and J lost 5, with 5 bases in between. The germline gives CDR1 SGHVS, CDR2 FQNEAQ. Here the CDR3 reads CASSLADDNEQFF. CDR3 DNA: TGTGCCAGCAGCTTAGCAGACGACAATGAGCAGTTCTTC.

This chain uses TRBV4-1 with TRBJ1-2, with 7 bases identical to TRBD1. Trimming took 6 bases from V and 3 from J; bases not matched to a gene: 10. Germline V lookup: CDR1 MGHRA, CDR2 YSYEKL. The CDR3 extends over 15 amino acids. The CDR3 region has the DNA TGCGCCAGCAGAGGGACGCGGGACAGATACTATGGCTACACCTTC. Translating gives CASRGTRDRYYGYTF.